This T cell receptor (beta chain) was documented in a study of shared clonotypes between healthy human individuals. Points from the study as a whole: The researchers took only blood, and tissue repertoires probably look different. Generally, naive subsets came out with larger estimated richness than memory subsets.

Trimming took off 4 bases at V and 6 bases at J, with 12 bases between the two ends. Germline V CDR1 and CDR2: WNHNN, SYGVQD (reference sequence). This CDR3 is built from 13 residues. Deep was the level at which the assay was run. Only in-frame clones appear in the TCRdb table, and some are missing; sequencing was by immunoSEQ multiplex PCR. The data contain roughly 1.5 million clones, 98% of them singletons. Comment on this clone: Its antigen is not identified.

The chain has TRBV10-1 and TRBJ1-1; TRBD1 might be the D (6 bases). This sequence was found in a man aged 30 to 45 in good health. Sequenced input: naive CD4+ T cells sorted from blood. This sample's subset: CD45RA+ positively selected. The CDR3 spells CASSARTEAEAFF. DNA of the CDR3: TGCGCCAGCAGTGCAAGGACAGAGGCTGAAGCTTTCTTT.